These T cell receptor beta chains were read from a single sample in a study of blood T cell repertoires in COVID-19. Assay: immunoSEQ multiplex PCR; the TCRdb copy retains only in-frame clones and omits some. The table records approximately 150,000 clones, roughly nine tenths of them present only once. Sequencing used peripheral blood. These receptors were taken from a man between 18 and 29 years old with COVID-19, enrolled during active disease. Each CDR3 is given with its conserved first and last residue. The D gene is left open where the match is weak. The size field is filled for only some rows; it gives once, few, many or a size class.

>NA|TRBV11-2|NA|TRBJ1-2
CASSPIAALGDGYTF
TGTGCCAGCAGCCCCATAGCAGCCTTAGGGGATGGCTACACCTTC
>TRBD1|TRBV27|NA|TRBJ2-1
CASSSGQGRMDNEQFF
TGTGCCAGCAGTTCCGGACAGGGAAGAATGGACAATGAGCAGTTCTTC
>NA|TRBV9|NA|TRBJ2-7
CASSVAPSRWELGEQYF
TGTGCCAGCAGCGTAGCCCCCTCCCGGTGGGAGTTAGGCGAGCAGTACTTC
>NA|TRBV6-2/TRBV6-3|NA|TRBJ1-1
CASSYSWDRGMNTEAFF
TGTGCCAGCAGTTACTCGTGGGACCGGGGGATGAACACTGAAGCTTTCTTT
>TRBD2|TRBV6-5|once|TRBJ2-7
CASRTSAGGLYEQYF
TGTGCCAGCAGGACCTCGGCGGGAGGCTTGTACGAGCAGTACTTC
>TRBD1|TRBV5-8|NA|TRBJ2-1
CASSPGTGFYNEQFF
TGTGCCAGCAGCCCCGGGACAGGGTTTTACAATGAGCAGTTCTTC
>TRBD2|TRBV11-2|NA|TRBJ2-1
CASSLDPGTSRYNEQFF
TGTGCCAGCAGCTTAGACCCCGGGACTAGCCGATACAATGAGCAGTTCTTC
>TRBD1|TRBV11-2|NA|TRBJ2-2
CASSLARQGGTGELFF
TGTGCCAGCAGCTTAGCCCGACAGGGGGGCACCGGGGAGCTGTTTTTT
>NA|TRBV18|NA|TRBJ1-1
CASSPPGEYTEAFF
TGTGCCAGCTCACCACCCGGGGAATACACTGAAGCTTTCTTT
>NA|TRBV12-5|once|TRBJ2-3
CASGSLDTQYF
TGTGCTAGTGGTTCCCTAGATACGCAGTATTTT
>TRBD1|TRBV11-1|NA|TRBJ2-5
CASSFGTGTIQETQYF
TGTGCCAGCAGCTTTGGGACAGGGACGATTCAAGAGACCCAGTACTTC
>NA|TRBV28|NA|TRBJ1-1
CASSSWGRGKAEAFF
TGTGCCAGCAGTTCCTGGGGCAGGGGAAAGGCTGAAGCTTTCTTT
>NA|TRBV27|NA|TRBJ1-2
CASSATGFGYTF
TGTGCCAGCAGCGCTACAGGGTTTGGCTACACCTTC
>TRBD2|TRBV11-2|NA|TRBJ2-7
CASSLLRLAGGEQYF
TGTGCCAGCAGCTTACTTAGACTAGCGGGAGGAGAGCAGTACTTC
>TRBD1|TRBV4-3|NA|TRBJ1-4
CASSRNGQGISYEKLFF
TGCGCCAGCAGCCGAAACGGACAGGGAATATCCTACGAAAAACTGTTTTTT